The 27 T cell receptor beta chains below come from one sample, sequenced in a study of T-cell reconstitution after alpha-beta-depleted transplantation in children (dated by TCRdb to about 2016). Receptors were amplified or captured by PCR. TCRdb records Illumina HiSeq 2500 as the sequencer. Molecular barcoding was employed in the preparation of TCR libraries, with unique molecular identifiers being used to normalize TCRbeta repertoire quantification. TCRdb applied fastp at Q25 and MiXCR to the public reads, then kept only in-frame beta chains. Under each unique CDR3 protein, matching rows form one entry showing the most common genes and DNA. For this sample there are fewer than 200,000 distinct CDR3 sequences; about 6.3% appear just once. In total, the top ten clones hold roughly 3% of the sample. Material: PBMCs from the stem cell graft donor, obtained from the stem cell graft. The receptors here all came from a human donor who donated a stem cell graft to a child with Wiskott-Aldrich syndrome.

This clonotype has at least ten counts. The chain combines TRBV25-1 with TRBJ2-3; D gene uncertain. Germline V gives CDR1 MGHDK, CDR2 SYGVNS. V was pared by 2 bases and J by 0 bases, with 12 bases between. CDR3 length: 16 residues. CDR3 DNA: TGTGCCAGCAGTGAAGGGATTTATCATAGCACAGATACGCAGTATTTT. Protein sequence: CASSEGIYHSTDTQYF.

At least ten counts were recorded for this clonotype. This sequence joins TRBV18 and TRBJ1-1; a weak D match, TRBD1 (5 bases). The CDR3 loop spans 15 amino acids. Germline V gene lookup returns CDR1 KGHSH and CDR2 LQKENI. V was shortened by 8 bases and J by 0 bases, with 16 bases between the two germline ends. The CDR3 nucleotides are TGTGCCAGCCTAGGGACCGCTAATATGAACACTGAAGCTTTCTTT. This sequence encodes CASLGTANMNTEAFF.

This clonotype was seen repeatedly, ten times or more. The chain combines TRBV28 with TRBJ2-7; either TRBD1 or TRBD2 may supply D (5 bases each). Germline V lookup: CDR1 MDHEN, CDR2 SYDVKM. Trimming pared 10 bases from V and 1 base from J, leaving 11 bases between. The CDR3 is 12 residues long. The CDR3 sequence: CAISRESYEQYF. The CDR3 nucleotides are TGTGCCATCTCCAGGGAGTCCTACGAGCAGTACTTC.

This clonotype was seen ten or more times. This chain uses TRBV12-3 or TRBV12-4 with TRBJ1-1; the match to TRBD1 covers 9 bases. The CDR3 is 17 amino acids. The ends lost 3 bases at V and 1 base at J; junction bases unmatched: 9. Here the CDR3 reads CASSFGQGIYTNTEAFF. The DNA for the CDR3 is TGTGCCAGCAGTTTCGGACAGGGGATTTATACGAACACTGAAGCTTTCTTT.

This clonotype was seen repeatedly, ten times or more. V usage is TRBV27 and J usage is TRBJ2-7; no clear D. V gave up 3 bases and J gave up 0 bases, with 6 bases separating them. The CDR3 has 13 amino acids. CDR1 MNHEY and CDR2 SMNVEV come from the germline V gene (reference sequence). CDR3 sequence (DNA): TGTGCCAGCAGTTTCGCCCCCTCCTACGAGCAGTACTTC. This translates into CASSFAPSYEQYF.

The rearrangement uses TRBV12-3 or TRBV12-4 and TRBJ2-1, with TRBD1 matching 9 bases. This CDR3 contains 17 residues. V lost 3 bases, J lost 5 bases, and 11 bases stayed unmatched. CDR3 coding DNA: TGTGCCAGCAGTTTCGGACAGGGGTCCCTTGGACACAATGAGCAGTTCTTC. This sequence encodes CASSFGQGSLGHNEQFF.

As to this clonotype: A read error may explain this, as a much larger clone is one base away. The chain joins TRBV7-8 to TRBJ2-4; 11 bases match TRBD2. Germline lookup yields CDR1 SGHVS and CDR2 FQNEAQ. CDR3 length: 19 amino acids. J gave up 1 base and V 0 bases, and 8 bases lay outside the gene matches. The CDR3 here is CASSLATDSGRVAKNIQYF. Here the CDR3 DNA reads TGTGCCAGCAGCTTAGCGACGGATAGCGGGAGGGTTGCCAAAAACATTCAGTACTTC.

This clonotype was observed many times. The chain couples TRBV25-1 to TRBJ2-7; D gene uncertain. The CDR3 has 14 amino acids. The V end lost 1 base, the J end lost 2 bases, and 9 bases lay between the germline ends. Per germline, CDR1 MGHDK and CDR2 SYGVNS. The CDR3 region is CASSEWGQPYEQYF. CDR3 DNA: TGTGCCAGCAGTGAATGGGGTCAGCCCTACGAGCAGTACTTC.

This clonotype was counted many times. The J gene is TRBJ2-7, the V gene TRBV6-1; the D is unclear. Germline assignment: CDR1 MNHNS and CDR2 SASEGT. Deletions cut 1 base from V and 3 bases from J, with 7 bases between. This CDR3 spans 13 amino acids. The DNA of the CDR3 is TGTGCCAGCAGTGAAGGTGGAGTCTACGAGCAGTACTTC. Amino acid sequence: CASSEGGVYEQYF.

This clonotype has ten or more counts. As DNA, the CDR3 is TGTGCCAGCAGTTTCAGGGCTAGCGGGAGCGACCAAGAGACCCAGTACTTC. This gives the protein CASSFRASGSDQETQYF. V gene TRBV12-3 or TRBV12-4 combines with J gene TRBJ2-5; 10 bases fit TRBD2. V gave up 3 bases and J gave up 0 bases; unmatched junction bases: 7. This CDR3 spans 17 amino acids.

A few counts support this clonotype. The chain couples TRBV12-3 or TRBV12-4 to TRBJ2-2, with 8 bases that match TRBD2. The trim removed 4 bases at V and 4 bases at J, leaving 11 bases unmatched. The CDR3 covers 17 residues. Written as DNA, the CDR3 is TGTGCCAGCAGTTCCAGGAGCGGGAGAGCGAGCACCGGGGAGCTGTTTTTT. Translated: CASSSRSGRASTGELFF.

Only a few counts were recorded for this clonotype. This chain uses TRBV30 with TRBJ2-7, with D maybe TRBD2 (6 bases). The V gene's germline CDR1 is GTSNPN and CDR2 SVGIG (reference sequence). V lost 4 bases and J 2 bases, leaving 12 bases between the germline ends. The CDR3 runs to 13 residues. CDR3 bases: TGTGCCTGGACGTGGGGAGGAACCTACGAGCAGTACTTC. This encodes CAWTWGGTYEQYF. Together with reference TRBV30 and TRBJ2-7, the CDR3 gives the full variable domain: SQTIHQWPATLVQPVGSPLSLECTVEGTSNPNLYWYRQAAGRGLQLLFYSVGIGQISSEVPQNLSASRPQDRQFILSSKKLLLSDSGFYLCAWTWGGTYEQYFGPGTRLTVT.

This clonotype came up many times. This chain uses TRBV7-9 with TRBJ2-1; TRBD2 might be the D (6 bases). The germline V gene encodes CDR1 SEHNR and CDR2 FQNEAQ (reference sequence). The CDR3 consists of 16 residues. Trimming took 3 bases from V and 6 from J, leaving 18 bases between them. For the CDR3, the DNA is TGTGCCAGCAGCTTGGCCTTATCACCCGGGGGCAATGAGCAGTTCTTC. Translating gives CASSLALSPGGNEQFF. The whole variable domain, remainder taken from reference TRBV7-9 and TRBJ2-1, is DTGVSQNPRHKITKRGQNVTFRCDPISEHNRLYWYRQTLGQGPEFLTYFQNEAQLEKSRLLSDRFSAERPKGSFSTLEIQRTEQGDSAMYLCASSLALSPGGNEQFFGPGTRLTVL.

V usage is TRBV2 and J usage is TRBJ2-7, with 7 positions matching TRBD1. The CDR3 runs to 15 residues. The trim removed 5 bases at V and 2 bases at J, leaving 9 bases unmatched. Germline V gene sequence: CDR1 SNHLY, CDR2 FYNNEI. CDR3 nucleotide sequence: TGTGCCAGCAGTTCGGACAGGATTCTCACCTACGAGCAGTACTTC. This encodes CASSSDRILTYEQYF. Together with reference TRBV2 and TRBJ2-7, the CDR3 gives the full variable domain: EPEVTQTPSHQVTQMGQEVILRCVPISNHLYFYWYRQILGQKVEFLVSFYNNEISEKSEIFDDQFSVERPDGSNFTLKIRSTKLEDSAMYFCASSSDRILTYEQYFGPGTRLTVT.

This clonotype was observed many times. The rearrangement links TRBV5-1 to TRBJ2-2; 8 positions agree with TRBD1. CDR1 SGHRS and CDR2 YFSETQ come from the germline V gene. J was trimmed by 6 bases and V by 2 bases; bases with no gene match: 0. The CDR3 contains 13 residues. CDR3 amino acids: CASSLQGAGELFF. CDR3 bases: TGCGCCAGCAGCTTACAGGGGGCCGGGGAGCTGTTTTTT.

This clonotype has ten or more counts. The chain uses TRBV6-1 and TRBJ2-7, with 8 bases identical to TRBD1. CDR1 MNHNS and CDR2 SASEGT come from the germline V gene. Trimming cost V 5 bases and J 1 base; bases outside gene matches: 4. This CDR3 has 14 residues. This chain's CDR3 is CASSLDRESYEQYF. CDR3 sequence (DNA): TGTGCCAGCAGTCTGGACAGGGAATCCTACGAGCAGTACTTC.

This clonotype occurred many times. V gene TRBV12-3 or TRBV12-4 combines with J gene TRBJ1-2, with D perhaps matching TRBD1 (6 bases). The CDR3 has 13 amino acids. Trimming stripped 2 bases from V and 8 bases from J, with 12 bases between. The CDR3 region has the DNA TGTGCCAGCAGTTTAACAGGGAGGAGCGGCTACACCTTC. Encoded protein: CASSLTGRSGYTF.

The CDR3 DNA reads TGTGCCAGCTCACCATACCGAGGAGGACCGGAGACCCAGTACTTC. Its protein is CASSPYRGGPETQYF. The V gene is TRBV18, the J gene TRBJ2-5; TRBD2 might be the D (5 bases). CDR3 length: 15 amino acids. Trimming pared 2 bases from V and 5 bases from J, leaving 15 bases between. The germline gives CDR1 KGHSH, CDR2 LQKENI.

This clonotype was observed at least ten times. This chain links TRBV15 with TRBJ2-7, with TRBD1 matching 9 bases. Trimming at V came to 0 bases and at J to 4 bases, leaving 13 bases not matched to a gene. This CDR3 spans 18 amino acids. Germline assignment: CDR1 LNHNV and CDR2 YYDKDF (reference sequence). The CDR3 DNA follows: TGTGCCACCAGCAGAGATCCTCCGGGACAGGGATCGTCTTACGAGCAGTACTTC. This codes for CATSRDPPGQGSSYEQYF.

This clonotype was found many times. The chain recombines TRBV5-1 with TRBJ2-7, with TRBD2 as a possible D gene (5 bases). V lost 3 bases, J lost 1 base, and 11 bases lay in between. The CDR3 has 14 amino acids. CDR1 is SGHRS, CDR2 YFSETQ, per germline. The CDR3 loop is CASSSSGNSYEQYF. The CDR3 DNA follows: TGCGCCAGCAGCTCCTCCGGGAATTCCTACGAGCAGTACTTC.

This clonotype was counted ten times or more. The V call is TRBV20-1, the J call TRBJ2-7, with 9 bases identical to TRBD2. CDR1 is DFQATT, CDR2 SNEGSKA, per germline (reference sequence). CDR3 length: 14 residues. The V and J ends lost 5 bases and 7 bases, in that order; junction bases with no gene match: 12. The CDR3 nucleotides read TGCAGTGCTGGCAATTTAGCGGGAGTGAATGAGCAGTACTTC. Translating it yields CSAGNLAGVNEQYF.

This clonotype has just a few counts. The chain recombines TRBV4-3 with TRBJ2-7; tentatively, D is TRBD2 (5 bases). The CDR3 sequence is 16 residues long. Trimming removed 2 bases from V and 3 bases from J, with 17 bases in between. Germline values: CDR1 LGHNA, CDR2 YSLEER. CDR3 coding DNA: TGCGCCAGCAGCCAAAACCCCGCGGACTTGCTCTACGAGCAGTACTTC. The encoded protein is CASSQNPADLLYEQYF.

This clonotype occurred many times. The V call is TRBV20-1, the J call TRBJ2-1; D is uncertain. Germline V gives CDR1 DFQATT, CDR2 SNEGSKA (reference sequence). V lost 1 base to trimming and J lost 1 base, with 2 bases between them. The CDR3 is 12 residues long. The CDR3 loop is CSARVSYNEQFF. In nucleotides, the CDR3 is TGCAGTGCTAGAGTTTCCTACAATGAGCAGTTCTTC.

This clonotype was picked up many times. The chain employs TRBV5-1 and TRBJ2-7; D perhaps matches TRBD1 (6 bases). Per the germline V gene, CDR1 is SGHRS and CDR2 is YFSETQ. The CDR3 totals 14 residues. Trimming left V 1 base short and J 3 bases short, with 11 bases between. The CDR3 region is CASSLQQGFYEQYF. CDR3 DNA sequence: TGCGCCAGCAGCTTGCAACAGGGTTTCTACGAGCAGTACTTC.

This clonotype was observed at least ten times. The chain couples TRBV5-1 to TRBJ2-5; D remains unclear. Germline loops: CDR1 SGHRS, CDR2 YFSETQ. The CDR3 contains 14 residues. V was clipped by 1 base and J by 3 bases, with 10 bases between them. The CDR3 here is CASSLIPDKETQYF. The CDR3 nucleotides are TGCGCCAGCAGCTTGATTCCAGATAAAGAGACCCAGTACTTC.

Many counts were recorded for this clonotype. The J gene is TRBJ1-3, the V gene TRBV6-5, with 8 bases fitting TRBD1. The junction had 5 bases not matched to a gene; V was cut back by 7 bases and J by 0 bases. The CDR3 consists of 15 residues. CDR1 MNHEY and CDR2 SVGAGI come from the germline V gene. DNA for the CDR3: TGTGCCAGCAAGGGACAGGCCTACTCTGGAAACACCATATATTTT. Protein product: CASKGQAYSGNTIYF.

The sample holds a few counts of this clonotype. CDR3 in DNA: TGTGCCATCAGTCTGGGGACTAGCGGAGGGGAGACCCAGTACTTC. The encoded protein is CAISLGTSGGETQYF. The rearrangement joins TRBV10-3 to TRBJ2-5, with 11 bases identical to TRBD2. Germline V lookup: CDR1 ENHRY, CDR2 SYGVKD. The CDR3 runs to 15 residues. After removal of 5 bases from V and 5 bases from J, the junction contained 7 bases not matched to a gene.